These T cell receptor beta chains were read from a single sample in a study of blood T cell repertoires in COVID-19. Sequencing used immunoSEQ multiplex PCR; TCRdb keeps in-frame clones, though not all of them. Of some 150,000 clones in the sample, about 77% were seen once. Sequencing was carried out using peripheral blood. Receptors originate from a woman older than 75 with acute or convalescent COVID-19. Each CDR3 is given with its conserved first and last residue. Fields, in order: V gene, clone size, CDR3 protein. Size is stated for part of the rows, as once, few or many counts, or as a class when the clone is expanded.

>TRBV19|NA
CASSYGGTEAFF
>TRBV4-2|NA
CASSQGGQRSAYGYTF
>TRBV7-6|NA
CASSLGPASASYEQYF
>TRBV3-1/TRBV3-2|once
CASSQDGEWQYF
>TRBV6-2/TRBV6-3|few
CASSYGLADYKFF
>TRBV19|NA
CASSIGPFYEKLFF
>TRBV5-1|NA
CASSAIQETQYF
>TRBV7-2|NA
CASSTAGGGAFYEQYF
>TRBV19|once
CASRRDGTGAEKLFF
>TRBV19|NA
CASIRGSNTEAFF
>TRBV5-1|NA
CASSLSGGSSYNEQFF
>TRBV19|NA
CASSIGSRDTQYF
>TRBV14|few
CASSPGRGLYGYTF
>TRBV29-1|NA
CSVRGTGGVSGYTF
>TRBV28|NA
CASRFSGSPYEQYF
>TRBV16|NA
CASSLLPGQNNSPLHF
>TRBV6-5|NA
CASSLTGGANEKLFF
>TRBV5-4|NA
CASSLSPVQNTEAFF
>TRBV7-3|NA
CASSLTGDGFYEQYF
>TRBV11-1|NA
CASSLQGETYNEQFF
>TRBV15|once
CATSVRQGYEQYF
>TRBV19|NA
CASSIDPRGGQPQHF
>TRBV23-1|NA
CASSLRDRGSTEAFF
>TRBV13|NA
CASSLAQGGDEQYF
>TRBV28|NA
CASSLSQKTQYF
>TRBV9|NA
CASSGGLARNGEQYF
>TRBV5-1|few
CASSLIPTGGTGELFF
>TRBV19|NA
CASSRQGPGDTIYF
>TRBV7-7|NA
CASSPGLAGAGETQYF
>TRBV12-3/TRBV12-4|many
CASSPRDSQPQHF
>TRBV19|NA
CASRLSGETQYF
>TRBV6-5|NA
CASSYVKTGANTEAFF
>TRBV5-1|NA
CASSFSPEGTYEQYF
>TRBV6-5|few
CASGLSTGRETQYF
>TRBV5-1|NA
CASSPDRGSRGNTIYF
>TRBV15|NA
CATSTPDRHNSPLHF
>TRBV18|NA
CASSPGDPKTQGAFF
>TRBV5-3|NA
CARSLLPPASRGRWISYNEQFF
>TRBV3-1/TRBV3-2|NA
CASSQGPTGIVNEQFF
>TRBV10-1|NA
CASSAEGSYEQYF
>TRBV6-5|NA
CASSYSSSGSIYEQYF
>TRBV28|NA
CASSFSGIDYGYTF
>TRBV29-1|NA
CSVEGRQGPYGYTF
>TRBV7-2|NA
CASSLLARGGELFF